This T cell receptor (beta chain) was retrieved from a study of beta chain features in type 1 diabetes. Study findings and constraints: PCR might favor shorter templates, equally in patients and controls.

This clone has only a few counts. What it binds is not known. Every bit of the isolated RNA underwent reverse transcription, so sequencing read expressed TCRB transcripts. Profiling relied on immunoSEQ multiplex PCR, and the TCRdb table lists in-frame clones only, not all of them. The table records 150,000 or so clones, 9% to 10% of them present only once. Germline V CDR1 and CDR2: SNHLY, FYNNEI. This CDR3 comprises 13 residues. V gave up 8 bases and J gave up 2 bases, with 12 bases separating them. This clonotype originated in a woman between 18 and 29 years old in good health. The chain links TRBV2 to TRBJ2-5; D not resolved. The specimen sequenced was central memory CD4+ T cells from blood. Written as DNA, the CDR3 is TGTGCCAGCGAATCTAGGCTACAAGAGACCCAGTACTTC. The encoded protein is CASESRLQETQYF. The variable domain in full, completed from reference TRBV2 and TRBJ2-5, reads EPEVTQTPSHQVTQMGQEVILRCVPISNHLYFYWYRQILGQKVEFLVSFYNNEISEKSEIFDDQFSVERPDGSNFTLKIRSTKLEDSAMYFCASESRLQETQYFGPGTRLLVL.